These 26 T cell receptor beta chains originate from one sample sequenced in a study of T cells after somatic rescue of genetic block. This table comes from immunoSEQ multiplex PCR, and its TCRdb copy is limited to in-frame clones, with some not included. This sample has fewer than 15,000 clones; over 60% occur once, and the top ten carry approximately 19%. Material: peripheral blood mononuclear cells (PBMCs). All receptors derive from a boy younger than 18.

V usage is TRBV7-2 and J usage is TRBJ2-5; no clear D gene. This CDR3 region has 14 residues. Trimming removed 2 bases from V and 4 bases from J, with 11 bases in between. Germline CDR1 SGHTA, CDR2 FQGNSA. This CDR3 reads CASSLIVTGETQYF. The CDR3 nucleotides are TGTGCCAGCAGCTTAATAGTAACTGGAGAGACCCAGTACTTC.

The V call is TRBV5-1, the J call TRBJ1-2, with 8 bases matching TRBD1. The CDR3 spans 13 residues. Trimming removed 1 base from V and 6 bases from J; junction bases left unmatched: 2. CDR1 and CDR2 (germline): SGHRS, YFSETQ. CDR3 residues: CASSLTGGDGYTF. The CDR3 DNA is TGCGCCAGCAGCTTGACAGGGGGGGATGGCTACACCTTC.

V gene TRBV6-5 combines with J gene TRBJ2-5; possible D gene TRBD1, 6 bases. The CDR3 is made up of 13 amino acids. Germline V gene sequence: CDR1 MNHEY, CDR2 SVGAGI. V lost 6 bases, J lost 3 bases, and 11 bases lay in between. CDR3 residues: CASSFTGKETQYF. The CDR3 nucleotides read TGTGCCAGCAGCTTTACAGGGAAAGAGACCCAGTACTTC.

This clone was observed a single time. The chain couples TRBV6-1 to TRBJ1-1; 7 nucleotides match TRBD1. The junction had 11 bases not matched to a gene; V was cut back by 6 bases and J by 10 bases. Per germline, CDR1 MNHNS and CDR2 SASEGT. This CDR3 is 13 amino acids long. The CDR3: CASSGTEESRAFF. Here the CDR3 DNA reads TGTGCCAGCAGCGGGACAGAGGAGTCACGAGCTTTCTTT.

Only a few counts were recorded for this clone. V and J are TRBV6-4 and TRBJ2-3, with 12 bases fitting TRBD2. V gave up 5 bases and J gave up 1 base; unmatched junction bases: 7. CDR1 and CDR2 from the germline V gene are MRHNA and SNTAGT. CDR3 size: 17 residues. The CDR3 reads CASSRGLAGHGTDTQYF. DNA of the CDR3: TGTGCCAGCAGTAGGGGACTAGCGGGTCACGGCACAGATACGCAGTATTTT.

The chain carries TRBV23-1 and TRBJ2-7; 10 bases match TRBD1. TRBV23-1 is classed as an ORF, of uncertain function. V lost 0 bases and J lost 2; bases outside the gene matches: 1. The CDR3 contains 15 residues. The CDR3, as DNA: TGCGCCAGCAGTCAATCTGGACAGGGGGCCTACGAGCAGTACTTC. Residues: CASSQSGQGAYEQYF.

In its sample, this clone ranks as medium-sized. The CDR3 spells CASSYRDNYQPQHF. The CDR3 DNA is TGTGCCAGCAGCTACCGGGACAACTATCAGCCCCAGCATTTT. The chain joins TRBV5-6 to TRBJ1-5, with D maybe TRBD1 (6 bases). The CDR3 extends over 14 amino acids. Germline V gene lookup returns CDR1 SGHDT and CDR2 YYEEEE. The ends were cut back, 3 bases at V and 5 bases at J, with 12 bases in the middle.

The chain employs TRBV6-5 and TRBJ1-4; D unresolved. The CDR3 sequence is 14 residues long. V was pared by 0 bases and J by 7 bases, with 9 bases between. Germline values: CDR1 MNHEY, CDR2 SVGAGI. DNA of the CDR3: TGTGCCAGCAGTTACTCAAGTACCCCTGAAAAACTGTTTTTT. Encoded protein: CASSYSSTPEKLFF.

CDR3 amino acids: CATSNASYEQYF. As DNA, the CDR3 is TGTGCCACCAGCAACGCTAGCTACGAGCAGTACTTC. This chain links TRBV27 with TRBJ2-7; D is unresolved. This CDR3 has 12 residues. Germline V gene lookup returns CDR1 MNHEY and CDR2 SMNVEV (reference sequence). V was shortened by 10 bases and J by 3 bases, with 13 bases between the two germline ends.

The CDR3 loop reads CASRPAQVPGYNSPLHF. CDR3 DNA sequence: TGTGCCAGTAGACCGGCGCAGGTCCCGGGCTATAATTCACCCCTCCACTTT. The V call is TRBV19, the J call TRBJ1-6; D is undetermined. The CDR3 loop spans 17 amino acids. CDR1 and CDR2 (germline): LNHDA, SQIVND (reference sequence). The ends were cut back, 6 bases at V and 3 bases at J, with 18 bases in the middle.

V and J are TRBV2 and TRBJ2-5; 11 bases map to TRBD2. This CDR3 spans 17 amino acids. Germline CDR1 and CDR2: SNHLY and FYNNEI. V dropped 6 bases and J dropped 5; count of bases not matched to a gene: 14. CDR3 coding DNA: TGTGCCAGCAGGCGAGGAAAACTAGCGGGGGTGGAGGAGACCCAGTACTTC. This translates into CASRRGKLAGVEETQYF.

This clone was seen more than once but under ten times. The chain uses TRBV27 and TRBJ1-6; TRBD1 aligns across 9 bases. V gave up 8 bases and J gave up 7 bases; unmatched junction bases: 6. This CDR3 comprises 14 residues. Per germline, CDR1 MNHEY and CDR2 SMNVEV (reference sequence). CDR3 in amino acids: CASRRGQGNSPLHF. The CDR3 region has the DNA TGTGCCAGCCGGCGGGGACAGGGAAATTCACCCCTCCACTTT.

CDR3 loop: CASSTIFPVPSTDTQYF. The CDR3 bases are TGTGCCAGCAGTACCATTTTTCCGGTCCCATCCACAGATACGCAGTATTTT. V usage is TRBV2 and J usage is TRBJ2-3; D is uncertain. The CDR3 sequence is 17 residues long. Trimming took 5 bases from V and 2 from J, leaving 20 bases between them. Germline V gene sequence: CDR1 SNHLY, CDR2 FYNNEI.

This chain uses TRBV12-5 with TRBJ2-5, with 8 bases aligning to TRBD2. The germline gives CDR1 LGHNT, CDR2 FRNRAP. The CDR3 has 21 amino acids. CDR3 region: CPSGGVREGTKRPRNQETQYF. DNA for the CDR3: TGTCCCTCGGGAGGGGTAAGAGAGGGAACCAAGAGACCCAGGAACCAAGAGACCCAGTACTTC.

This chain uses TRBV11-2 with TRBJ2-7, with D maybe TRBD2 (5 bases). The CDR3 extends over 13 amino acids. Germline CDR1 SGHAT, CDR2 FQNNGV. V lost 5 bases and J lost 2, with 10 bases in between. DNA for the CDR3: TGTGCCAGCAGCCCACTAGTCCCCTACGAGCAGTACTTC. It specifies CASSPLVPYEQYF.

V gene TRBV28 combines with J gene TRBJ2-2; D gene unclear. Germline assignment: CDR1 MDHEN and CDR2 SYDVKM. V lost 4 bases to trimming and J lost 1 base, with 13 bases between them. The CDR3 spans 16 residues. The CDR3 bases are TGTGCCAGCAGTTCGCAATTCTGGGGGAACACCGGGGAGCTGTTTTTT. Residues: CASSSQFWGNTGELFF.

In this sample, this clone turned up a few times. V usage is TRBV18 and J usage is TRBJ2-5; 9 nucleotides line up with TRBD1. The CDR3 covers 16 residues. Per the germline V gene, CDR1 is KGHSH and CDR2 is LQKENI. The V segment lost 3 bases and the J segment 3 bases; nucleotides outside the gene matches: 8. The DNA of the CDR3 is TGTGCCAGCTCACCCAGAAGGGACAGGGAAAAAGAGACCCAGTACTTC. As protein: CASSPRRDREKETQYF. Combining the CDR3 with reference TRBV18 and TRBJ2-5 gives the whole variable domain NAGVMQNPRHLVRRRGQEARLRCSPMKGHSHVYWYRQLPEEGLKFMVYLQKENIIDESGMPKERFSAEFPKEGPSILRIQQVVRGDSAAYFCASSPRRDREKETQYFGPGTRLLVL.

The chain joins TRBV6-1 to TRBJ2-3; D perhaps matches TRBD2 (5 bases). This CDR3 is built from 16 residues. Germline CDR1 is MNHNS and CDR2 is SASEGT. The germline V and J ends were trimmed by 4 bases and 6 bases, with 20 bases remaining between them. Here the CDR3 DNA reads TGTGCCAGCAGTGGTCCCTTGATTTTCCGAGGGGATACGCAGTATTTT. As protein: CASSGPLIFRGDTQYF.

This clone was detected only a few times. The V gene is TRBV28, the J gene TRBJ2-7, with a possible D match to TRBD1 (5 bases). CDR1 and CDR2 from the germline V gene are MDHEN and SYDVKM. V dropped 3 bases and J dropped 6 bases, with 18 bases sitting between them. There are 15 residues in the CDR3. The CDR3 loop reads CASSFYRAGSGEQYF. The DNA for the CDR3 is TGTGCCAGCAGTTTTTATAGGGCAGGGTCGGGCGAGCAGTACTTC.

The chain links TRBV6-1 to TRBJ2-7; 8 nucleotides match TRBD1. The germline CDR1 and CDR2 sequences are MNHNS and SASEGT. Trimming took 7 bases from V and 2 from J; bases not matched to a gene: 4. The CDR3 extends over 13 amino acids. The CDR3 region has the DNA TGTGCCAGCAATATGGACAGGGCCTACGAGCAGTACTTC. Translated, it gives CASNMDRAYEQYF.

The chain carries TRBV7-9 and TRBJ2-3; D may be TRBD1 (5 bases). The CDR3 totals 14 residues. Germline V gives CDR1 SEHNR, CDR2 FQNEAQ (reference sequence). Trimming removed 3 bases from V and 0 bases from J, with 7 bases in between. For the CDR3, the DNA is TGTGCCAGCAGCTTCAGACAGAGCACAGATACGCAGTATTTT. Its protein product is CASSFRQSTDTQYF. Full variable domain (outside the CDR3, taken from reference TRBV7-9 and TRBJ2-3): DTGVSQNPRHKITKRGQNVTFRCDPISEHNRLYWYRQTLGQGPEFLTYFQNEAQLEKSRLLSDRFSAERPKGSFSTLEIQRTEQGDSAMYLCASSFRQSTDTQYFGPGTRLTVL.

The rearrangement links TRBV7-9 to TRBJ1-4, with D perhaps TRBD1 (5 bases). CDR1 is SEHNR and CDR2 is FQNEAQ in the germline V gene (reference sequence). This CDR3 region has 14 residues. V lost 5 bases and J lost 8, with 15 bases in between. CDR3 loop: CASSQDGTREKLFF. The CDR3 DNA follows: TGTGCCAGCAGCCAGGACGGGACCCGGGAAAAACTGTTTTTT.

The genes are TRBV10-2 and TRBJ2-1; 10 bases match TRBD1. This CDR3 has 15 residues. The junction had 8 bases not matched to a gene; V was cut back by 7 bases and J by 5 bases. Germline CDR1 and CDR2: WSHSY and SAAADI. The CDR3 region has the DNA TGCGCCAGCATCTTGACAGGGGGCCAGAACAATGAGCAGTTCTTC. It is translated as CASILTGGQNNEQFF.

The V call is TRBV2, the J call TRBJ1-5; D not certain. There are 14 residues in the CDR3. CDR1 SNHLY and CDR2 FYNNEI come from the germline V gene. V was pared by 5 bases and J by 1 base, with 9 bases between. This CDR3 reads CASSRERSNQPQHF. CDR3 coding DNA: TGTGCCAGCAGTCGGGAGAGGAGCAATCAGCCCCAGCATTTT. Variable domain in full (rest from reference TRBV2 and TRBJ1-5): EPEVTQTPSHQVTQMGQEVILRCVPISNHLYFYWYRQILGQKVEFLVSFYNNEISEKSEIFDDQFSVERPDGSNFTLKIRSTKLEDSAMYFCASSRERSNQPQHFGDGTRLSIL.

The J gene is TRBJ1-2, the V gene TRBV11-2, with TRBD1 matching over 9 bases. V shed 5 bases and J 1 base; nucleotides not matched to a gene: 5. The CDR3 sequence is 15 residues long. Germline lookup yields CDR1 SGHAT and CDR2 FQNNGV. For the CDR3, the DNA is TGTGCCAGCAGCCGAACAGGGGGCGGTAACTATGGCTACACCTTC. Encoded protein: CASSRTGGGNYGYTF.

By proportion, this clone is medium-sized (0.01 to 0.1%). The gene calls are TRBV9 and TRBJ2-7; maybe TRBD2 (5 bases). The germline gives CDR1 SGDLS, CDR2 YYNGEE. V lost 3 bases to trimming and J lost 6 bases, with 16 bases between them. The CDR3 runs 14 residues. CDR3 sequence (DNA): TGTGCCAGCAGCGCCGGACTCATTCCTTCCGAGCAGTACTTC. Amino acids: CASSAGLIPSEQYF.